The subject of this entry is one TCR beta chain. Profiling relied on immunoSEQ multiplex PCR, and the TCRdb table lists in-frame clones only, not all of them. Of approximately 300,000 clones listed, approximately 86% are singletons. This sample stems from a study of Ad26.COV2.S vaccination and SARS-CoV-2 variants. On the study more broadly: Doses of Ad26.COV2.S were injected into muscle once or twice, 56 days apart.

As to treatment: 15 to 20 received Ad26.COV2.S at low or high dose, single or two shots; about 5 received placebo; per-sample allocation not given. Specimen acquisition occurred on day 63 following the initial vaccine or placebo injection. The donor was a Boston adult aged 18-55 years. Looked up from germline, CDR1 is SGHRS and CDR2 is YFSETQ. This CDR3 is built from 16 residues. V trimming: 2 bases; J trimming: 5 bases; junction bases outside the gene matches: 9. This clonotype was obtained from a person aged 18-65 years who received the Ad26.COV2.S COVID-19 vaccine or a placebo. Source: peripheral blood, taken in a trial of Ad26.COV2.S vaccine versus placebo. V is TRBV5-1 and J is TRBJ2-5; 10 bases line up with TRBD1. The CDR3 loop reads CASSFLGTGVRETQYF. In DNA, the CDR3 is TGCGCCAGCAGCTTCCTGGGGACAGGGGTACGCGAGACCCAGTACTTC.